This paragraph covers one T cell receptor (beta chain) sequence. V gave up 5 bases and J gave up 3 bases, with 14 bases separating them. This CDR3 has 15 amino acids. The V gene's germline CDR1 is LNHDA and CDR2 SQIVND (reference sequence). These data are taken from a study of control samples from healthy donors and cancer patients. Repertoires were generated with immunoSEQ multiplex PCR, while TCRdb's copy carries only in-frame clones and drops some. Altogether about 250,000 clones are present, approximately 80% being singletons, with the ten largest covering roughly 13%. This receptor was taken from a woman aged 60-70 years with lung cancer. The chain carries TRBV19 and TRBJ1-5; a possible D gene is TRBD1 (5 bases). Sequenced input: PBMCs. CDR3 nucleotides: TGTGCCAGTAGTCGAATCAGGGAATCCAATCAGCCCCAGCATTTT. This encodes CASSRIRESNQPQHF.